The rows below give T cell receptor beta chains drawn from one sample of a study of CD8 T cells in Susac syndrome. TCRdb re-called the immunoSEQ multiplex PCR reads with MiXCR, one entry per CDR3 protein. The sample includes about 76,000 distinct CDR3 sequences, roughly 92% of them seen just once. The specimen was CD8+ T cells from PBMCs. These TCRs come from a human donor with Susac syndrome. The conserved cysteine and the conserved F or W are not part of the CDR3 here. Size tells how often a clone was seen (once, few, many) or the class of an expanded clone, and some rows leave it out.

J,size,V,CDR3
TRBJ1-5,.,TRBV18,ASSPPEGAFNQPQH
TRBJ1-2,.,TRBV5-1,ASSLRQEKGYT
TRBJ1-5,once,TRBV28,ASSSPRGGEQPQH
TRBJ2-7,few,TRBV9,ASSVEGASYEQY
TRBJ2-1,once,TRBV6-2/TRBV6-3,ASSYLGTSGRASNEQF
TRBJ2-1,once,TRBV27,ASSPQATRGAFGRGNEQF
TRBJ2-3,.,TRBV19,ASSTGRADTQY
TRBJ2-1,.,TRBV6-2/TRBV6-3,ASSFPGLAGGEQF
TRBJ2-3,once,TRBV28,ASSGSTDTQY
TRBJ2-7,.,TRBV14,ASSQFDGGAGEQY
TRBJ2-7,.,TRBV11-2,ASKTVLGHEQY
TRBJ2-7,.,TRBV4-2,ASSHLRGDTYEQY
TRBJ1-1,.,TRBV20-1,SAREGLGTEAF
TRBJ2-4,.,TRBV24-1,AVRPTPGLRAKNIQY
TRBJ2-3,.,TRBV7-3,ASSPGTGIDTQY
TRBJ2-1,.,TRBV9,ASSVGGTPTYNEQF
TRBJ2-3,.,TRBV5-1,ASSPGTSGYTDTQY
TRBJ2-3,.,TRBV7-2,ASSLRLAGAGDTQY
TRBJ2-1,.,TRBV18,ASSTSPGTNNEQF
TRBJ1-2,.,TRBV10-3,AIMREGWGYGYT
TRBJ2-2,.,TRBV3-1,ASSQGFGGAGGELF
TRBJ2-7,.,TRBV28,ASSFLGGETYEQY
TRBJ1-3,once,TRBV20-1,SAVQMGSGNTIY
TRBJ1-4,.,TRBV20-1,SAANEKLF
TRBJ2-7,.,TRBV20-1,SARDARLAGDVYEQY
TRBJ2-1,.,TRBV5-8,ASSLSDLYSYNEQF
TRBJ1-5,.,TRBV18,ASSPRDGMGPQH
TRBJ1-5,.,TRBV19,ASSSQGRNQPQH
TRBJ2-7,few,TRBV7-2,ASSLAGSDEQY
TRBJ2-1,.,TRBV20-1,SAREAYNEQF
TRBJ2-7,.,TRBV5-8,ASSLGQADSYEQY
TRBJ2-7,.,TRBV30,ACSTVADRIYEQY
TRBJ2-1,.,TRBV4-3,ASSQDLLAGGSYNEQF
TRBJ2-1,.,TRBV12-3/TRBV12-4,ASSILQGTRNNEQF
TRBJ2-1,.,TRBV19,ASSPGQGFRNEQF
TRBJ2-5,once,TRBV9,ASSVLGRGVVETQY
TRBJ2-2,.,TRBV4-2,ASSRVGTGKNTGELF
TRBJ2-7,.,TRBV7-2,ASSLNIGASSYEQY
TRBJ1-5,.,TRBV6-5,ASSSGEGGNQPQH
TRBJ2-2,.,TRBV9,ATSVGGTGELF
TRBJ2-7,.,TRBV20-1,SVQTTSGGAYEQY
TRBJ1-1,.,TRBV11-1,ASSLSGPGNTEAF
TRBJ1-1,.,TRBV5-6,ASSFGIPDPEAF
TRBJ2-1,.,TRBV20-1,SARDPRNYNEQF
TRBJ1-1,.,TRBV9,ASSVGGATEAF
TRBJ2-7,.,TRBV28,ASGPGGGPYEQY
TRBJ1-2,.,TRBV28,ASSLDRAGYGYT
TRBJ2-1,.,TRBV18,ASSPSETRNYNEQF
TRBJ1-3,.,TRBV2,ASSEGTASSGNTIY